This TCR beta chain was sequenced for a study of OX40 agonist ivuxolimab in advanced cancers. About the research overall: Of the patients, three showed partial responses, one with hepatocellular carcinoma and two with cutaneous melanoma.

Study-wide results and caveats: There were, on average, more expanded clones in CD8+ T cells than in CD4+.

The CDR3 extends over 14 amino acids. V lost 8 bases and J lost 1, with 9 bases in between. The V gene's germline CDR1 is SNHLY and CDR2 FYNNEI. Of note for this clone: What it recognizes is unknown.

Sequencing used immunoSEQ multiplex PCR; TCRdb keeps in-frame clones, though not all of them. The profile shows around 79,000 clones, approximately 85% of them singletons. The TCR sequence derives from an adult with an advanced solid tumor such as melanoma, head and neck, liver or kidney cancer. The J gene is TRBJ2-6, the V gene TRBV2; D is possibly TRBD1 (6 bases). The material was CD4+ or CD8+ T cells sorted from blood, obtained in a trial of the OX40 agonist ivuxolimab. The CDR3: CASATGSGANVLTF. The CDR3 region has the DNA TGTGCCAGCGCTACAGGGTCTGGGGCCAACGTCCTGACTTTC. The whole variable domain, filled in from reference TRBV2 and TRBJ2-6, reads EPEVTQTPSHQVTQMGQEVILRCVPISNHLYFYWYRQILGQKVEFLVSFYNNEISEKSEIFDDQFSVERPDGSNFTLKIRSTKLEDSAMYFCASATGSGANVLTFGAGSRLTVL.